This entry is about one T cell receptor beta chain. Its target is unknown. This record comes from a study of cytomegalovirus exposure and HLA in healthy donors. The PCR ran on 60 Vbeta and 13 Jbeta primers. Sequenced by immunoSEQ multiplex PCR; TCRdb stores in-frame clones only, minus some. The sample lists 95,000 to 100,000 clones, about 80% occurring once. The CDR3 is 13 amino acids. Germline V gene lookup returns CDR1 SNHLY and CDR2 FYNNEI. V gave up 6 bases and J gave up 4 bases, with 9 bases separating them. Study-level results: The authors listed 150 to 200 TCR beta chains as cytomegalovirus-associated. The study carried out a later analysis of TCR beta sequences. It associated approximately 17,000 of them with specific HLA alleles at a false discovery rate of 0.05.

The rearrangement uses TRBV2 and TRBJ1-4; D possibly corresponds to TRBD1 (6 bases). Sequencing was performed on PBMCs. This TCR derives from a man between 60 and 75 years old in good health and CMV-seropositive. DNA of the CDR3: TGTGCCAGCAGGGACAGAAATAATGAAAAACTGTTTTTT. Encoded protein: CASRDRNNEKLFF.